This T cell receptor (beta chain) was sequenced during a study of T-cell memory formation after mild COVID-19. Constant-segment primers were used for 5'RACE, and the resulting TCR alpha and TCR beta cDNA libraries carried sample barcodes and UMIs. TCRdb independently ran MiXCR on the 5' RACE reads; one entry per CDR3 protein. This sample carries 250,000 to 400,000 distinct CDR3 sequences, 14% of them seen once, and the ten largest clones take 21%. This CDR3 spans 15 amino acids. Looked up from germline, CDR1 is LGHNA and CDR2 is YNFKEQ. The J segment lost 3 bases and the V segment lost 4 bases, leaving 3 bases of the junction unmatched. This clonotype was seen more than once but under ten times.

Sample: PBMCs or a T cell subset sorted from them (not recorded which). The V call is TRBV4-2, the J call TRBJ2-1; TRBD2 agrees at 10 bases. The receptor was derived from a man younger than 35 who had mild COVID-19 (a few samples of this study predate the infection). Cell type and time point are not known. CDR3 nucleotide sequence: TGTGCCAGCAGCCTGGGACTAGCGTTCTACAATGAGCAGTTCTTC. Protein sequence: CASSLGLAFYNEQFF.